The rows below give T cell receptor beta chains drawn from one sample of a study of blood T cell repertoires in COVID-19. Repertoires were generated with immunoSEQ multiplex PCR, while TCRdb's copy carries only in-frame clones and drops some. The table records 200,000 to 250,000 clones, approximately 91% of them present only once. Sample: peripheral blood. These receptors came from a woman aged 60-70 years with acute or convalescent COVID-19. Each CDR3 is given with its conserved first and last residue. D genes are given only for firm matches. Size tells how often a clone was seen (once, few, many) or the class of an expanded clone, and some rows leave it out.

>TRBD1|TRBJ2-2|TRBV7-6|.
CASRNLRQGAGELFF
TGTGCCAGCAGGAACCTCAGACAGGGCGCCGGGGAGCTGTTTTTT
>TRBD1|TRBJ1-2|TRBV6-5|.
CASSYLTGVNYGYTF
TGTGCCAGCAGTTACCTGACAGGGGTTAACTATGGCTACACCTTC
>TRBD1|TRBJ2-4|TRBV2|once
CASSQRPGTGVGAKNIQYF
TGTGCCAGCAGCCAACGTCCCGGGACAGGGGTCGGGGCCAAAAACATTCAGTACTTC
>TRBD1|TRBJ2-7|TRBV30|.
CAWSVREGAGQYF
TGTGCCTGGAGTGTAAGAGAGGGGGCAGGGCAGTACTTC
>TRBD2|TRBJ2-1|TRBV4-3|.
CASSQGWGLAISYNEQFF
TGCGCCAGCAGCCAAGGATGGGGACTAGCCATCTCCTACAATGAGCAGTTCTTC
>TRBD1|TRBJ2-7|TRBV11-2|.
CASSVLNRDREYEQYF
TGTGCCAGCAGCGTCCTAAATCGGGACAGGGAGTACGAGCAGTACTTC
>.|TRBJ1-1|TRBV10-3|.
CAISESPGHTEEAFF
TGTGCCATCAGTGAGTCCCCGGGACACACTGAAGAGGCTTTCTTT
>TRBD1|TRBJ1-1|TRBV19|.
CASSTGTGFLTEAFF
TGTGCCAGTAGTACAGGGACAGGGTTTCTCACTGAAGCTTTCTTT
>TRBD1|TRBJ2-5|TRBV28|.
CASSFFPSLRGDRETQYF
TGTGCCAGCAGTTTTTTTCCCTCTCTGAGGGGGGACAGGGAGACCCAGTACTTC
>TRBD1|TRBJ1-5|TRBV5-5|.
CASSLQGNQPQHF
TGTGCCAGCAGCTTACAGGGGAATCAGCCCCAGCATTTT
>TRBD1|TRBJ2-2|TRBV5-1|.
CASSGDSMNTGELFF
TGCGCCAGCAGCGGGGACAGCATGAACACCGGGGAGCTGTTTTTT
>TRBD1|TRBJ1-1|TRBV19|once
CASSPRTGGSTEAFF
TGTGCCAGTAGTCCCCGGACAGGGGGCTCCACTGAAGCTTTCTTT
>TRBD2|TRBJ2-5|TRBV5-4|.
CASSLVAGETQYF
TGTGCCAGCAGCTTGGTAGCGGGGGAGACCCAGTACTTC
>.|TRBJ1-4|TRBV29-1|.
CSVMTHRGTNEKLFF
TGCAGCGTTATGACACATCGAGGGACTAATGAAAAACTGTTTTTT
>.|TRBJ2-5|TRBV7-8|.
CASSLASFQETQYF
TGTGCCAGCAGCTTAGCGAGTTTCCAAGAGACCCAGTACTTC
>TRBD2|TRBJ2-3|TRBV6-2/TRBV6-3|once
CASSYHHGLAGPDTQYF
TGTGCCAGCAGTTATCACCACGGACTAGCGGGCCCAGATACGCAGTATTTT
>.|TRBJ1-6|TRBV28|.
CASRSTTAHLHF
TGTGCCAGCAGATCAACGACAGCCCATCTCCACTTT
>TRBD1|TRBJ2-7|TRBV30|.
CAWSGTGGHEQYF
TGTGCCTGGAGTGGGACAGGGGGACACGAGCAGTACTTC
>TRBD1|TRBJ2-5|TRBV18|.
CASSPPGGAGTQYF
TGTGCCAGCTCACCACCAGGGGGCGCCGGGACCCAGTACTTC
>.|TRBJ2-2|TRBV19|.
CASSIGVAPNTGELFF
TGTGCCAGTAGTATAGGCGTCGCGCCGAACACCGGGGAGCTGTTTTTT
>TRBD2|TRBJ2-7|TRBV19|once
CASSIVPGGSREQYF
TGTGCCAGTAGTATCGTTCCGGGCGGGAGTCGCGAGCAGTACTTC
>.|TRBJ1-1|TRBV3-1/TRBV3-2|once
CASSHRTGWGTEAFF
TGTGCCAGCAGCCATCGTACGGGGTGGGGCACTGAAGCTTTCTTT